This T cell receptor beta chain was observed in a study of blood T cell repertoires in COVID-19. This table comes from immunoSEQ multiplex PCR, and its TCRdb copy is limited to in-frame clones, with some not included. The sample gives just under 65,000 clones, roughly 78% of which show up once; 14% is in the top ten. The CDR3 contains 14 residues. CDR1 and CDR2 from the germline V gene are LGHDT and YNNKEL (reference sequence). The germline V and J ends were trimmed by 8 bases and 0 bases, with 14 bases remaining between them. Only a few counts were recorded for this clone. This chain joins TRBV3-1 (or the pseudogene TRBV3-2) and TRBJ2-7; tentative D call: TRBD1 (5 bases). The sequence derives from a man in his 60s with COVID-19, enrolled during active disease. The sample comprised peripheral blood. Here the CDR3 reads CASANRGNSYEQYF. CDR3 sequence (DNA): TGTGCCAGCGCCAATAGGGGTAACTCCTACGAGCAGTACTTC.